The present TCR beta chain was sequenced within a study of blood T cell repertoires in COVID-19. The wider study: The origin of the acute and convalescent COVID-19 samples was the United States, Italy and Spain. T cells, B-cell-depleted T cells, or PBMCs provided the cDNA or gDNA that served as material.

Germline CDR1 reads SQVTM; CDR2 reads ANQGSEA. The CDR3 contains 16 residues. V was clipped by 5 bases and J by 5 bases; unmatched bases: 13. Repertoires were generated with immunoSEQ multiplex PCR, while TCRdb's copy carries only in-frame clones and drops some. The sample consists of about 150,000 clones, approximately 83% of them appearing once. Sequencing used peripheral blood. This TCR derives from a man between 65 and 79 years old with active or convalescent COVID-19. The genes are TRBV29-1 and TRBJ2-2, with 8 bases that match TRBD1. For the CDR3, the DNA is TGCAGCGTTCCAGAGCAGGGGGCTTTGGGGACCGGGGAGCTGTTTTTT. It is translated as CSVPEQGALGTGELFF.